One sample yielded the 25 T cell receptor beta chains listed below, sequenced in a study of beta chain features in type 1 diabetes. cDNA synthesis used the whole RNA isolate, giving expressed TCRB sequences. Sequencing used immunoSEQ multiplex PCR; TCRdb keeps in-frame clones, though not all of them. This table has about 900,000 clones, 15% to 20% appearing once. Material for sequencing was naive CD4+ T cells from blood. Receptors were obtained from a woman between 18 and 29 years old in good health.

This clone has just one count. This sequence joins TRBV5-8 and TRBJ2-2; 7 bases line up with TRBD1. This CDR3 comprises 14 residues. Trimming took 2 bases from V and 6 from J; bases not matched to a gene: 4. Germline V CDR1 and CDR2: SGHTS, YDEGEE. The CDR3 region has the DNA TGTGCCAGCAGCTTCCAGGGGGAAGCCGGGGAGCTGTTTTTT. It translates to CASSFQGEAGELFF.

A few counts support this clone. The chain carries TRBV7-9 and TRBJ1-3, with D possibly TRBD1 on 5 matching bases. CDR3 size: 16 residues. The V and J ends lost 2 bases and 0 bases respectively, with 11 bases between them. Germline-derived CDR1 and CDR2 are SEHNR and FQNEAQ (reference sequence). As DNA, the CDR3 is TGTGCCAGCAGCTTATTTGCAGGGATCTCTGGAAACACCATATATTTT. As protein: CASSLFAGISGNTIYF.

This clone was seen more than once but under ten times. The chain employs TRBV7-2 and TRBJ1-1, with TRBD1 matching over 7 bases. Looked up from germline, CDR1 is SGHTA and CDR2 is FQGNSA. V was clipped by 5 bases and J by 2 bases; unmatched bases: 5. The CDR3 loop spans 14 amino acids. CDR3 protein: CASSRGTVNTEAFF. DNA of the CDR3: TGTGCCAGCAGCAGAGGGACAGTTAACACTGAAGCTTTCTTT.

This clone was detected a few times. This chain's CDR3 is CASSQDYTGASYEQYF. The CDR3 bases are TGCGCCAGCAGCCAAGATTATACAGGGGCGTCCTACGAGCAGTACTTC. The V call is TRBV4-3, the J call TRBJ2-7, with 7 nucleotides matching TRBD1. Germline-derived CDR1 and CDR2 are LGHNA and YSLEER. This CDR3 has 16 residues. The junction had 6 bases not matched to a gene; V was cut back by 0 bases and J by 1 base.

The chain links TRBV15 to TRBJ2-5, with 8 nucleotides matching TRBD2. The trim removed 4 bases at V and 5 bases at J, leaving 12 bases unmatched. The CDR3 has 16 amino acids. Germline V gene data show CDR1 as LNHNV and CDR2 as YYDKDF (reference sequence). CDR3 nucleotides: TGTGCCACCAGCATCCCAGGGACTAGAACGGGGGAGACCCAGTACTTC. As protein: CATSIPGTRTGETQYF.

This clone was detected only a few times. V and J are TRBV6-5 and TRBJ1-4; tentatively, D is TRBD1 (5 bases). Trimming took 6 bases from V and 3 from J, leaving 11 bases between them. CDR1 is MNHEY, CDR2 SVGAGI, per germline. This CDR3 has 14 amino acids. CDR3 sequence (DNA): TGTGCCAGCAGCCGGGACTGGTCTAATGAAAAACTGTTTTTT. Its translation: CASSRDWSNEKLFF.

The V call is TRBV28, the J call TRBJ1-5; 8 bases match TRBD1. Germline V gives CDR1 MDHEN, CDR2 SYDVKM. CDR3 length equals 14 residues. V was clipped by 5 bases and J by 7 bases; unmatched bases: 7. The CDR3: CASSDATGVQPQHF. The CDR3 DNA follows: TGTGCCAGCAGTGACGCGACAGGGGTCCAGCCCCAGCATTTT.

This clone was recorded a few times. The chain couples TRBV19 to TRBJ1-2; 8 nucleotides agree with TRBD1. Per germline, CDR1 LNHDA and CDR2 SQIVND (reference sequence). V dropped 9 bases and J dropped 0; count of bases not matched to a gene: 6. This CDR3 region has 14 residues. The CDR3 here is CASTDRESNYGYTF. CDR3 nucleotides: TGTGCCAGCACGGACAGGGAGTCTAACTATGGCTACACCTTC.

The chain is built from TRBV5-4 and TRBJ2-3, with 7 bases aligning to TRBD2. The trim removed 4 bases at V and 4 bases at J, leaving 18 bases unmatched. The CDR3 runs 18 residues. Per germline, CDR1 SGHNT and CDR2 YYREEE (reference sequence). CDR3 in DNA: TGTGCCAGCAGCCCGGGGGGAGGGGTGCTAGCTGGCGCAGATACGCAGTATTTT. This codes for CASSPGGGVLAGADTQYF.

This clone has more than one count but fewer than ten. V and J are TRBV2 and TRBJ2-5; 7 bases line up with TRBD2. V shed 6 bases, J shed 4 bases, and the junction held 14 bases outside the gene matches. The CDR3 length is 16 residues. Germline V gene data show CDR1 as SNHLY and CDR2 as FYNNEI. This CDR3 reads CASSGGASGEGETQYF. CDR3 in DNA: TGTGCCAGCAGCGGCGGGGCTAGCGGAGAGGGAGAGACCCAGTACTTC.

Note on this clone: The sample has other DNA sequences that encode this CDR3 too. The chain uses TRBV6-1 and TRBJ2-3, with TRBD1 matching over 7 bases. CDR3 size: 14 residues. From germline, CDR1 is MNHNS and CDR2 SASEGT. The V segment lost 3 bases and the J segment 2 bases; nucleotides outside the gene matches: 2. CDR3 sequence reads: CASSDRGPTDTQYF. As DNA, the CDR3 is TGTGCCAGCAGTGATAGGGGGCCCACAGATACGCAGTATTTT.

On this clone itself: Other DNA sequences in the same sample also yield this CDR3. The rearrangement links TRBV9 to TRBJ2-1, with TRBD1 as a possible D gene (5 bases). V was pared by 2 bases and J by 0 bases, with 9 bases between. CDR1 is SGDLS, CDR2 YYNGEE, per germline. The CDR3 runs to 15 residues. DNA for the CDR3: TGTGCCAGCAGCGTGGACACCAGCTCCTACAATGAGCAGTTCTTC. Translating gives CASSVDTSSYNEQFF.

The chain couples TRBV6-6 to TRBJ2-5; 8 bases fit TRBD1. Germline V gene sequence: CDR1 MNHNY, CDR2 SVGAGI (reference sequence). The V and J ends lost 6 bases and 5 bases, in that order; junction bases with no gene match: 11. The CDR3 loop spans 15 amino acids. CDR3 nucleotide sequence: TGTGCCAGCAGCCCCCACAGACAGGGGACGGAGACCCAGTACTTC. It is translated as CASSPHRQGTETQYF.

This clone was recorded a few times. This chain connects TRBV15 to TRBJ2-7, with 7 bases aligning to TRBD1. The CDR3 has 14 residues. Germline trimming cut 2 bases from V and 3 bases from J; bases unmatched to any gene: 4. Germline V gives CDR1 LNHNV, CDR2 YYDKDF (reference sequence). CDR3 nucleotide sequence: TGTGCCACCAGCAGATCGGGACAGTTCTACGAGCAGTACTTC. Translated, it gives CATSRSGQFYEQYF. The entire variable domain, with the rest obtained from reference TRBV15 and TRBJ2-7, is as follows: DAMVIQNPRYQVTQFGKPVTLSCSQTLNHNVMYWYQQKSSQAPKLLFHYYDKDFNNEADTPDNFQSRRPNTSFCFLDIRSPGLGDTAMYLCATSRSGQFYEQYFGPGTRLTVT.

The chain is built from TRBV7-6 and TRBJ2-7; 10 bases map to TRBD1. The germline CDR1 and CDR2 sequences are SGHVS and FNYEAQ. The CDR3 runs to 16 residues. V trimming: 5 bases; J trimming: 7 bases; junction bases outside the gene matches: 14. CDR3 region: CASSTRQGAVLREQYF. The CDR3 DNA sequence: TGTGCCAGCAGCACGCGACAGGGGGCCGTTTTGAGGGAGCAGTACTTC.

This clone was seen more than once but under ten times. This chain uses TRBV7-2 with TRBJ1-2; no firm D call. The CDR3 runs 13 residues. V lost 5 bases, J lost 2 bases, and 9 bases lay in between. Per the germline V gene, CDR1 is SGHTA and CDR2 is FQGNSA. CDR3 coding DNA: TGTGCCAGCAGCAGCGACAAAAACTATGGCTACACCTTC. Encoded protein: CASSSDKNYGYTF. The whole variable domain, filled in from reference TRBV7-2 and TRBJ1-2, reads GAGVSQSPSNKVTEKGKDVELRCDPISGHTALYWYRQSLGQGLEFLIYFQGNSAPDKSGLPSDRFSAERTGGSVSTLTIQRTQQEDSAVYLCASSSDKNYGYTFGSGTRLTVV.

The rearrangement links TRBV27 to TRBJ1-5; a weak D match, TRBD1 (5 bases). Trimming removed 2 bases from V and 1 base from J, with 6 bases in between. Germline values: CDR1 MNHEY, CDR2 SMNVEV (reference sequence). The CDR3 length is 14 residues. The CDR3 region is CASSLGASNQPQHF. In DNA form, the CDR3 reads TGTGCCAGCAGTTTAGGGGCAAGCAATCAGCCCCAGCATTTT.

The chain uses TRBV19 and TRBJ1-5; a weak D match, TRBD1 (6 bases). Deletions cut 10 bases from V and 1 base from J, with 11 bases between. Germline CDR1 and CDR2: LNHDA and SQIVND (reference sequence). This CDR3 comprises 13 residues. The CDR3, as DNA: TGTGCCACCGGGGGCTACAGCAATCAGCCCCAGCATTTT. Amino acid sequence: CATGGYSNQPQHF.

This sequence joins TRBV2 and TRBJ2-2, with D unclear. With 3 bases removed from V and 4 bases from J, the gap between germline ends came to 18 bases. The CDR3 is made up of 17 amino acids. Germline-derived CDR1 and CDR2 are SNHLY and FYNNEI. The CDR3 spells CASSDSKSSLITGELFF. The CDR3 bases are TGTGCCAGCAGTGATTCCAAGAGTTCCCTGATCACCGGGGAGCTGTTTTTT. The full variable domain, with the rest looked up from reference TRBV2 and TRBJ2-2, is EPEVTQTPSHQVTQMGQEVILRCVPISNHLYFYWYRQILGQKVEFLVSFYNNEISEKSEIFDDQFSVERPDGSNFTLKIRSTKLEDSAMYFCASSDSKSSLITGELFFGEGSRLTVL.

The chain is built from TRBV4-3 and TRBJ2-1; D remains unclear. The germline V and J ends were trimmed by 0 bases and 2 bases, with 8 bases remaining between them. This CDR3 contains 15 residues. CDR1 LGHNA and CDR2 YSLEER come from the germline V gene. The CDR3 sequence is CASSQDRNTYNEQFF. For the CDR3, the DNA is TGCGCCAGCAGCCAAGACAGGAATACCTACAATGAGCAGTTCTTC.

Written as DNA, the CDR3 is TGCGCCAGCAGTCAATTCCCGGGGGCCTACGAGCAGTACTTC. It encodes CASSQFPGAYEQYF. The chain has TRBV23-1 and TRBJ2-7; D perhaps matches TRBD2 (6 bases). TRBV23-1 is placed among ORFs of uncertain function. With 1 base removed from V and 2 bases from J, the gap between germline ends came to 9 bases. CDR3 size: 14 residues.

Here the CDR3 reads CASTSASGFGELFF. The CDR3 DNA reads as TGTGCCAGCACCTCCGCATCTGGTTTCGGGGAGCTGTTTTTT. This chain joins TRBV2 and TRBJ2-2; no reliable D call. Per germline, CDR1 SNHLY and CDR2 FYNNEI. With 7 bases removed from V and 7 bases from J, the gap between germline ends came to 16 bases. The CDR3 has 14 residues.

The chain joins TRBV6-5 to TRBJ2-5; D may be TRBD2 (5 bases). V lost 2 bases, J lost 5 bases, and 12 bases lay in between. CDR1 and CDR2 (germline): MNHEY, SVGAGI. The CDR3 loop spans 14 amino acids. CDR3 DNA sequence: TGTGCCAGCAGTTACAACGGAGGCCGGGAGACCCAGTACTTC. Encoded protein: CASSYNGGRETQYF.

This clone has a handful of counts. The CDR3 region has the DNA TGTGCCAGCAGTATTAGCGGGGCAACAGATACGCAGTATTTT. It specifies CASSISGATDTQYF. V gene TRBV5-4 combines with J gene TRBJ2-3, with TRBD2 matching over 8 bases. Germline trimming cut 5 bases from V and 3 bases from J; bases unmatched to any gene: 5. The germline V gene encodes CDR1 SGHNT and CDR2 YYREEE (reference sequence). This CDR3 is 14 amino acids long. Filled out from reference TRBV5-4 and TRBJ2-3, the complete variable domain reads ETGVTQSPTHLIKTRGQQVTLRCSSQSGHNTVSWYQQALGQGPQFIFQYYREEENGRGNFPPRFSGLQFPNYSSELNVNALELDDSALYLCASSISGATDTQYFGPGTRLTVL.

This rearrangement joins TRBV14 to TRBJ2-7, with 8 bases lining up with TRBD2. From germline, CDR1 is SGHDN and CDR2 FVKESK. CDR3 length: 13 residues. The V and J ends lost 3 bases and 4 bases, in that order; junction bases with no gene match: 2. The CDR3 protein is CASSHKREYEQYF. In nucleotides, the CDR3 is TGTGCCAGCAGCCATAAGCGGGAGTACGAGCAGTACTTC. The variable domain in full, completed from reference TRBV14 and TRBJ2-7, reads EAGVTQFPSHSVIEKGQTVTLRCDPISGHDNLYWYRRVMGKEIKFLLHFVKESKQDESGMPNNRFLAERTGGTYSTLKVQPAELEDSGVYFCASSHKREYEQYFGPGTRLTVT.